This T cell receptor beta chain was found in a study of CD8 T cells in ankylosing spondylitis. In this sample, this clonotype turned up many times. Its antigen remains unknown. TCRdb itself ran the 5' RACE reads through MiXCR, one entry per CDR3 protein. The sample contains some 800,000 distinct CDR3 sequences, about 10% of which appear only once. Study-level points and caveats: It appeared that ankylosing spondylitis blood was characterized by a TCR beta motif of about eight highly homologous variants.

The germline V and J ends were trimmed by 5 bases and 6 bases, with 14 bases remaining between them. The CDR3 contains 13 residues. Germline V gene sequence: CDR1 DFQATT, CDR2 SNEGSKA (reference sequence). The chain combines TRBV20-1 with TRBJ1-5, with D tentatively TRBD1 (6 bases). The TCR originated in a male donor with ankylosing spondylitis. Material: blood, either unsorted or a sorted T cell fraction (not recorded which). This CDR3 is CSASTGLGQPQHF. The CDR3, as DNA: TGCAGTGCTTCGACAGGATTAGGTCAGCCCCAGCATTTT.